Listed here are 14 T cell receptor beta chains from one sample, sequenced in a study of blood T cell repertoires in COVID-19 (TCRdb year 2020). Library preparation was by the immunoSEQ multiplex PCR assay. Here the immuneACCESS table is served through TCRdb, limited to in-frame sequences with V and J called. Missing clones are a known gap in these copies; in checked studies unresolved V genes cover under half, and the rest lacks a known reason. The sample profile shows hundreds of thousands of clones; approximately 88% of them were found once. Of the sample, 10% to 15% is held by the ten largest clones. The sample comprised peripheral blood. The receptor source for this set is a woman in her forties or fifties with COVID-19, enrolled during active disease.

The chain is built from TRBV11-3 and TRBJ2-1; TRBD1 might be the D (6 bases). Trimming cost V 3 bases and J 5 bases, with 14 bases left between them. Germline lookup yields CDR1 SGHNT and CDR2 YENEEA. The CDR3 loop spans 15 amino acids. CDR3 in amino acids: CASSFASGVHNEQFF. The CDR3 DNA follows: TGTGCCAGCAGCTTTGCCTCAGGGGTCCACAATGAGCAGTTCTTC.

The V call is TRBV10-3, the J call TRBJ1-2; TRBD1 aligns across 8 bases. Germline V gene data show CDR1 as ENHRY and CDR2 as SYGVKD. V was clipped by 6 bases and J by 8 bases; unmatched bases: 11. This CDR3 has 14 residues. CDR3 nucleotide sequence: TGTGCCATCAGGCAGGGGGCTGGGATGGGCGGCTACACCTTC. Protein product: CAIRQGAGMGGYTF.

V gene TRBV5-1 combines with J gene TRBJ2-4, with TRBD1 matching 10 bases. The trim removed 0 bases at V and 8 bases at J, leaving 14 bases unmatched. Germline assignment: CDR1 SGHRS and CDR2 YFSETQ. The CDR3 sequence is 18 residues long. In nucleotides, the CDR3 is TGCGCCAGCAGCTTGGCCCTTACAGACAGGGGGCGGATGGACATTCAGTACTTC. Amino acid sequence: CASSLALTDRGRMDIQYF.

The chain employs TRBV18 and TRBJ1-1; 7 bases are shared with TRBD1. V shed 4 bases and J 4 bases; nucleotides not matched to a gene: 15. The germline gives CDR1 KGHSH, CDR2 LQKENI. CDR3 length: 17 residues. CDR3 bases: TGTGCCAGCTCACGCCCCGAGAGGCAGGGGGTAGGCACTGAAGCTTTCTTT. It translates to CASSRPERQGVGTEAFF.

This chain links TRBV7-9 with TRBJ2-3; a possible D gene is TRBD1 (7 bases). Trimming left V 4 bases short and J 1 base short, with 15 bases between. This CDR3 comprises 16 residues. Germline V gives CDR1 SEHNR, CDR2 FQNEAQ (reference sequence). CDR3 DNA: TGTGCCAGCAGCTCGGGGGCAGGGGGACGCACAGATACGCAGTATTTT. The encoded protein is CASSSGAGGRTDTQYF. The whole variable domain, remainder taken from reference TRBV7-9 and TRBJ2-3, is DTGVSQNPRHKITKRGQNVTFRCDPISEHNRLYWYRQTLGQGPEFLTYFQNEAQLEKSRLLSDRFSAERPKGSFSTLEIQRTEQGDSAMYLCASSSGAGGRTDTQYFGPGTRLTVL.

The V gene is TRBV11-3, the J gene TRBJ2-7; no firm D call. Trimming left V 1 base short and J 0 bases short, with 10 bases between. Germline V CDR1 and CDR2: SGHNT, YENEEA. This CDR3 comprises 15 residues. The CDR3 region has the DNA TGTGCCAGCAGCTTAGGGGCAGGTCCCTCCTACGAGCAGTACTTC. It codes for CASSLGAGPSYEQYF.

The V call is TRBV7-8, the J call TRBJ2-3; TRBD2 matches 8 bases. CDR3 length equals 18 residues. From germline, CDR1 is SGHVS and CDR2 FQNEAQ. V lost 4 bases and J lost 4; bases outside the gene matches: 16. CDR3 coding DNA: TGTGCCAGCAGCTCATTCCCCCGGGGGGGTAGCGGGGCAGATACGCAGTATTTT. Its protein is CASSSFPRGGSGADTQYF. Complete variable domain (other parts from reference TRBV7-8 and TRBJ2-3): GAGVSQSPRYKVAKRGQDVALRCDPISGHVSLFWYQQALGQGPEFLTYFQNEAQLDKSGLPSDRFFAERPEGSVSTLKIQRTQQEDSAVYLCASSSFPRGGSGADTQYFGPGTRLTVL.

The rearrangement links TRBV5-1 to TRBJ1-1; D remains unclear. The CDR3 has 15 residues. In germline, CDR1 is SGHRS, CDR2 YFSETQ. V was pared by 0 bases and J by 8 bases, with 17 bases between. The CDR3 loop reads CASSLEAVRAREAFF. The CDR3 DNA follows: TGCGCCAGCAGCTTGGAGGCGGTGCGGGCGCGGGAAGCTTTCTTT.

DNA for the CDR3: TGTGCCAGCAGCTTCCGACAGGGACGGTCCTACAATGAGCAGTTCTTC. Translation: CASSFRQGRSYNEQFF. The chain joins TRBV11-1 to TRBJ2-1; 7 bases line up with TRBD1. The junction had 6 bases not matched to a gene; V was cut back by 3 bases and J by 1 base. Germline loops: CDR1 SGHAT, CDR2 FQDESV (reference sequence). The length of the CDR3 is 16 residues.

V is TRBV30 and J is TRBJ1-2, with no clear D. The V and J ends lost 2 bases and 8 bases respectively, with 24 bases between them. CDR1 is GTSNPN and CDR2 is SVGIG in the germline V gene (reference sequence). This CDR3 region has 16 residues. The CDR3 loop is CAWSPPRGVSTQGYTF. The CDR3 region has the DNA TGTGCCTGGAGTCCCCCTAGAGGAGTTAGTACTCAAGGCTACACCTTC.

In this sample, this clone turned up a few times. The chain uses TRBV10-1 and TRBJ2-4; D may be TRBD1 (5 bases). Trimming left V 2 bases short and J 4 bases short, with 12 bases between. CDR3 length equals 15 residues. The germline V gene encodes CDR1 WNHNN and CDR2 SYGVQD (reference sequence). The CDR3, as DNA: TGCGCCAGCAGTGAGCAGGGCAGCCGGAAAAACATTCAGTACTTC. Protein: CASSEQGSRKNIQYF.

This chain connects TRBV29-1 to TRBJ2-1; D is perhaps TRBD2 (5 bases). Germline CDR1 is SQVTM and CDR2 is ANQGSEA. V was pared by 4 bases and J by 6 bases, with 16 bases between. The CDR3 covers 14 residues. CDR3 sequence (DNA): TGCAGCGTTGTGCTAGCTACTCCATCCAATGAGCAGTTCTTC. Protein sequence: CSVVLATPSNEQFF.

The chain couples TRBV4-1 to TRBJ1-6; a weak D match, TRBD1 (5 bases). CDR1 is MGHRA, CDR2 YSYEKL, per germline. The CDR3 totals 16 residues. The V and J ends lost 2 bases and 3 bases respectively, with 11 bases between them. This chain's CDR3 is CASSQTSGGYNSPLHF. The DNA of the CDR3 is TGCGCCAGCAGCCAAACCTCCGGGGGCTATAATTCACCCCTCCACTTT.

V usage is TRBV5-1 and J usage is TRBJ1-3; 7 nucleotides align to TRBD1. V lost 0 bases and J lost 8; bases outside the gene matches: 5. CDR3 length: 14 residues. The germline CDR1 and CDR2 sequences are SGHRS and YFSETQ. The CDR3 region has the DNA TGCGCCAGCAGCTTGGCAACAGGGGTGGACACCATATATTTT. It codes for CASSLATGVDTIYF.